This T cell receptor (beta chain) stems from a study of cytomegalovirus exposure and HLA in healthy donors. Study-level background: The early release's HLA-typed donors yielded tens of millions of unique TCRs.

As regards this clone: The antigen is not known.

Findings of the study overall: Accurate prediction of most subjects' HLA-A and HLA-B alleles from TCR beta sequences was reported. In an earlier analysis, in 540 or so donors, most V segments appeared productive either ~87% or ~30% of the time. Roughly uniform sequencing depth across donors was assumed, possibly incorrectly.

The CDR3 loop spans 15 amino acids. In germline, CDR1 is LNHDA, CDR2 SQIVND (reference sequence). V lost 5 bases and J 0 bases, leaving 11 bases between the germline ends. The PCR used 60 Vbeta and 13 Jbeta primers. TCRdb's table, derived via immunoSEQ multiplex PCR, lists solely in-frame clones and lacks some. The data hold some 160,000 clones, with roughly 68% observed a single time. The sample was PBMCs. The clonotype was recovered from a man between 60 and 75 years old in good health and CMV-seronegative. The chain employs TRBV19 and TRBJ1-5; D possibly corresponds to TRBD1 (5 bases). The CDR3 bases are TGTGCCAGTAGTTCGACAGCCTCTAGCAATCAGCCCCAGCATTTT. This translates into CASSSTASSNQPQHF.